A selection of T cell receptor beta chains follows, all from one sample in a study of T cells in Graves' hyperthyroidism and ophthalmopathy. TCRdb re-analysed the multiplex PCR reads in MiXCR, keeping a single row per CDR3 protein. The table lists fewer than 450,000 distinct CDR3 sequences, around 15% of them singletons. Material: blood. These receptors were obtained from a woman aged 60-70 years with Graves' ophthalmopathy. CDR3s include the opening cysteine and the closing phenylalanine or tryptophan. D genes are given only for firm matches. Clone sizes are given selectively: once, few, many, or a class where the clone is expanded.

NA,TRBV5-1,NA,TRBJ2-1,TGCGCCAGCAGCTTGGAACAGGTGGGAGGCCTAGAGCAGTTCTTC,CASSLEQVGGLEQFF
many,TRBV6-1,NA,TRBJ1-3,TGTGCCAGCAGTGCAAAGGGGTTTGGAAACACCATATATTTT,CASSAKGFGNTIYF
NA,TRBV7-9,TRBD2,TRBJ2-7,TGTGCCAGCAGCCTCGGGACTAGCGGTTTGGGAGAGCAGTACTTC,CASSLGTSGLGEQYF
few,TRBV27,NA,TRBJ1-5,TGTGCCAGCGGTCGGATTTATAGCAATCAGCCCCAGCATTTT,CASGRIYSNQPQHF
NA,TRBV20-1,TRBD1,TRBJ1-5,TGCAGTGGGACAGGGGGCCATAGCAATCAGCCCCAGCATTTT,CSGTGGHSNQPQHF
few,TRBV10-2,NA,TRBJ2-3,TGCGCCAGCAGTGAGTCGAGTTGGGGGGCCGAAGATACGCAGTATTTT,CASSESSWGAEDTQYF
NA,TRBV6-5,NA,TRBJ1-3,TGTGCCAGCAGTTACGCGGGACCGCCGCGCTCTGGAAACACCATATATTTT,CASSYAGPPRSGNTIYF
many,TRBV7-8,TRBD2,TRBJ2-7,TGTGCCAGCAGTCCTAACGCGGGAGGAAGGTCTCGCCACGAGCAGTACTTC,CASSPNAGGRSRHEQYF
many,TRBV7-6,NA,TRBJ2-1,TGTGCCAGCAGCTTAGGCCCGGCAGGGGAGTACAATGAGCAGTTCTTC,CASSLGPAGEYNEQFF
few,TRBV19,NA,TRBJ1-1,TGTGCCAGTACCCCTGGGTGGGGGAGGAGCACTGAAGCTTTCTTT,CASTPGWGRSTEAFF
many,TRBV5-1,TRBD1,TRBJ2-7,TGCGCCAGCAGCCGCGAGACAGGGGGCGGGTACGAGCAGTACTTC,CASSRETGGGYEQYF